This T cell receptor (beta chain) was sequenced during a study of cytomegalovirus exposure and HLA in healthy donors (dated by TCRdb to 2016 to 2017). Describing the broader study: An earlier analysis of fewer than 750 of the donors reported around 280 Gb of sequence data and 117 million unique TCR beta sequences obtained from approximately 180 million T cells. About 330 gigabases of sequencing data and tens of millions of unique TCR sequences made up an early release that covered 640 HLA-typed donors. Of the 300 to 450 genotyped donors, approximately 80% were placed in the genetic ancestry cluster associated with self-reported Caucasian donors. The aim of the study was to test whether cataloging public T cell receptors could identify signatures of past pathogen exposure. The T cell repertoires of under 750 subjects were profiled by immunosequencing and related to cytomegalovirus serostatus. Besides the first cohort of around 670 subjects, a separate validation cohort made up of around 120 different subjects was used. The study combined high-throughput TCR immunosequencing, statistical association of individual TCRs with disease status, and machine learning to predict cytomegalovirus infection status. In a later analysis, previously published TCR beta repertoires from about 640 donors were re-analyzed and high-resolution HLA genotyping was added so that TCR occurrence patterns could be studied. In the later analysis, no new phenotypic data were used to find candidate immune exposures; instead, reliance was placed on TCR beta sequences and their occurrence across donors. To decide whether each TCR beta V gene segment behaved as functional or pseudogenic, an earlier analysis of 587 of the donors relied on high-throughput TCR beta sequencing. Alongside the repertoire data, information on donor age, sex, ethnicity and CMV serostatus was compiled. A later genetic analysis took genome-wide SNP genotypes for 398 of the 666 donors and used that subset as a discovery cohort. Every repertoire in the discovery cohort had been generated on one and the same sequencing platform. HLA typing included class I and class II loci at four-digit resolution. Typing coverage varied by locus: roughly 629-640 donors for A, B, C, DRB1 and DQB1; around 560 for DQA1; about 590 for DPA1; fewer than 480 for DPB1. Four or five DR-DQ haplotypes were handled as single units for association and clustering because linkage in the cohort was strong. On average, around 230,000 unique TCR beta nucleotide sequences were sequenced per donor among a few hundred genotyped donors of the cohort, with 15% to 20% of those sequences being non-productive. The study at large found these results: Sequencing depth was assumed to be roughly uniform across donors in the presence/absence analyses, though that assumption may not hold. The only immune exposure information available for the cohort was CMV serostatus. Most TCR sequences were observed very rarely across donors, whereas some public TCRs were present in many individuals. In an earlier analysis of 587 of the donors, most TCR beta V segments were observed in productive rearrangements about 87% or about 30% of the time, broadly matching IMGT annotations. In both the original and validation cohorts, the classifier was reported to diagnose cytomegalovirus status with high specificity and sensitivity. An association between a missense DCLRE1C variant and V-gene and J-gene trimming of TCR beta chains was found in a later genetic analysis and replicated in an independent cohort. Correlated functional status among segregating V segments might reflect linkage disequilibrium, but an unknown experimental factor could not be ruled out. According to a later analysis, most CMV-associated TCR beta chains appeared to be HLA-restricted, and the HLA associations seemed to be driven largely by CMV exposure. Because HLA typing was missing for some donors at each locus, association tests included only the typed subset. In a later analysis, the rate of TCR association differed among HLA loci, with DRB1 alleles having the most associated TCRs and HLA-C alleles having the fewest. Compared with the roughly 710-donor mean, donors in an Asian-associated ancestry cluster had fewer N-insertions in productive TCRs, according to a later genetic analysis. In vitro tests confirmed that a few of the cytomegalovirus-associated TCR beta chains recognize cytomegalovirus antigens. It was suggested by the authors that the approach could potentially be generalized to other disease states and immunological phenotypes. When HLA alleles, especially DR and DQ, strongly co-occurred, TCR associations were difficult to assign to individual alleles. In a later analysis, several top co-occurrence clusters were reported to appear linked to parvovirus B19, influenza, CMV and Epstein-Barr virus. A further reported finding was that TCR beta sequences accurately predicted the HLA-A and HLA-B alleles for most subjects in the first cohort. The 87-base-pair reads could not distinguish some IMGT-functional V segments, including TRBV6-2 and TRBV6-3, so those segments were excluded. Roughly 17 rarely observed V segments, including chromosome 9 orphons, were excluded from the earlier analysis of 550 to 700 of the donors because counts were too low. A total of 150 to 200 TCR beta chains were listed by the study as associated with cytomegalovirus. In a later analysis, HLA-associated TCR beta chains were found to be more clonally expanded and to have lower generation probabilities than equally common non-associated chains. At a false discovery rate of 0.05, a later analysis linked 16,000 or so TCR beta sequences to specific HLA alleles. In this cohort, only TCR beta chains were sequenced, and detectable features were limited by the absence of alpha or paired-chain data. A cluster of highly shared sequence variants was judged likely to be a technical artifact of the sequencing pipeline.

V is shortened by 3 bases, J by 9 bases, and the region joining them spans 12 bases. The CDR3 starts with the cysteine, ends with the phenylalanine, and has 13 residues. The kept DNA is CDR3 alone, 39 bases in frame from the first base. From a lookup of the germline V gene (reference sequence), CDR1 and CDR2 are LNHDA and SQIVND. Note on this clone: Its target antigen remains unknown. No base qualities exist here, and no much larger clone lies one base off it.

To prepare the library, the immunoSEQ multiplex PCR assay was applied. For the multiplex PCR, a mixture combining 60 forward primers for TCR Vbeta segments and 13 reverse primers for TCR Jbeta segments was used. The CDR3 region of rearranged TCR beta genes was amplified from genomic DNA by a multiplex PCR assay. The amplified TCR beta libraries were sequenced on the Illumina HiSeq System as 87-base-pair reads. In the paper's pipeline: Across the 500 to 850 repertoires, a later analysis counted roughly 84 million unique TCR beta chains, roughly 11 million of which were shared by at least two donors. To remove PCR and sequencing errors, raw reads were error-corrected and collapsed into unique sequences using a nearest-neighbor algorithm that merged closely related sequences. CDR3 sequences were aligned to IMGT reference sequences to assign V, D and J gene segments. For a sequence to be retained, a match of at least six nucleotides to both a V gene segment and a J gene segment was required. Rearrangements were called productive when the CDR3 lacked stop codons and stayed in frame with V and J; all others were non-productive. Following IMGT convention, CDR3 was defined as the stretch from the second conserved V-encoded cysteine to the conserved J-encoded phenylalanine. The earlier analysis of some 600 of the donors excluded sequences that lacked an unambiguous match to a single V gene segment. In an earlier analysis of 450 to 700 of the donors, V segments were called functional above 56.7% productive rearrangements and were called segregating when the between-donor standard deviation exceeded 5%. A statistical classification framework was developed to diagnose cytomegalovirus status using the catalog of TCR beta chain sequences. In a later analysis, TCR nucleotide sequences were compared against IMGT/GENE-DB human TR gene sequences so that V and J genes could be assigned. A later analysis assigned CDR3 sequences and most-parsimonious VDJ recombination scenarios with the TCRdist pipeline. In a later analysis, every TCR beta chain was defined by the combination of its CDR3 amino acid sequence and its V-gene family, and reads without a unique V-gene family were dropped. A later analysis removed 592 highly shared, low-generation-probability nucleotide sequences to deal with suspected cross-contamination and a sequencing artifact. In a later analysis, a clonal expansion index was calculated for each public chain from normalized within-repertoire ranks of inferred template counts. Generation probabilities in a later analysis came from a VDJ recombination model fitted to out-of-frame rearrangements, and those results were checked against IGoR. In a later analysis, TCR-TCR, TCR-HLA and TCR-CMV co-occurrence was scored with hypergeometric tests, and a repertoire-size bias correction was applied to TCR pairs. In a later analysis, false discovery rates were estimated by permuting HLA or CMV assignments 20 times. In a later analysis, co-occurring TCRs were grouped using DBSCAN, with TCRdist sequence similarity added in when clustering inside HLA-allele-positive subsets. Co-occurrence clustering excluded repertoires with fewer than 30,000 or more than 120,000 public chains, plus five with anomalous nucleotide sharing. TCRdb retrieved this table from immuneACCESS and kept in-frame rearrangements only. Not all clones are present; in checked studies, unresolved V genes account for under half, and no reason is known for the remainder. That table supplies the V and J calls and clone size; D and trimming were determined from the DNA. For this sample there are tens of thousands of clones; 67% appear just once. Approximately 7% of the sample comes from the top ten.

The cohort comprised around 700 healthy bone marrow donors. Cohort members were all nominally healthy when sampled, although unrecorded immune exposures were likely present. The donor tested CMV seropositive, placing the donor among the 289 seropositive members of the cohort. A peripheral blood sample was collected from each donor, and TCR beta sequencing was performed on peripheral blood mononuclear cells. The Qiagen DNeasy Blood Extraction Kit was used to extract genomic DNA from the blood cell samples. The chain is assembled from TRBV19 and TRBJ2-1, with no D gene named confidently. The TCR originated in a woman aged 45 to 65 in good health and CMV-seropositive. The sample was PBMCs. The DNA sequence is TGTGCCAGTAGTATGAGTTTTGGTACTGAGCAGTTCTTC. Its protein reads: CASSMSFGTEQFF.